This passage covers 26 T cell receptor beta chains from one sample sequenced in a study of vaccination and CD4 T cells after COVID-19. These TCRs are of unknown antigen specificity. The Oncomine TCR Beta short-read assay sequenced DNA from cultured CD4+ T cells. TCRdb recomputed calls from the PCR reads with MiXCR, one row per CDR3 protein. The sample has about 20,000 distinct CDR3 sequences; approximately 52% are singletons. Treatment indicated: approximately 11-day PBMC culture with coronavirus spike peptide pools or control peptides (ViraFEST assay). Sequenced input: CD4+ T cells from blood, cultured in vitro. These receptor sequences come from a human donor who had recovered from COVID-19.

The chain is built from TRBV20-1 and TRBJ2-7, with 10 bases lining up with TRBD1. Germline CDR1 and CDR2: DFQATT and SNEGSKA (reference sequence). The CDR3 has 15 amino acids. The junction had 11 bases not matched to a gene; V was cut back by 4 bases and J by 5 bases. CDR3 protein: CSATPFGTGDHEQYF. CDR3 DNA: TGCAGTGCTACCCCCTTCGGGACAGGGGACCACGAGCAGTACTTC.

The V call is TRBV5-1, the J call TRBJ2-7, with a tentative D call TRBD1 (5 bases). The V and J ends lost 4 bases and 4 bases respectively, with 21 bases between them. Germline CDR1 SGHRS, CDR2 YFSETQ. The CDR3 loop spans 16 amino acids. CDR3 sequence: CASSLSPSRQLYEQYF. DNA of the CDR3: TGCGCCAGCAGCCTATCCCCGTCGAGACAGCTGTACGAGCAGTACTTC.

This clonotype has only one observation. The chain employs TRBV6-1 and TRBJ1-2; D uncertain. V was pared by 2 bases and J by 7 bases, with 14 bases between. The CDR3 runs to 14 residues. Germline CDR1 is MNHNS and CDR2 is SASEGT. The CDR3 here is CASSELAGWAGYTF. CDR3 nucleotide sequence: TGTGCCAGCAGTGAACTGGCAGGCTGGGCTGGCTACACCTTC.

The chain joins TRBV14 to TRBJ2-7; weak D call: TRBD2 (5 bases). V was pared by 4 bases and J by 4 bases, with 14 bases between. CDR1 and CDR2 from the germline V gene are SGHDN and FVKESK. The CDR3 has 14 residues. In DNA, the CDR3 is TGTGCCAGCAGCCCCTTGGGGAGAGGGTACGAGCAGTACTTC. It translates to CASSPLGRGYEQYF.

The genes are TRBV29-1 and TRBJ2-7; 14 bases are shared with TRBD2. The CDR3 is 14 residues long. J lost 5 bases, V lost 4 bases, and 4 bases had no gene match. Germline V gene sequence: CDR1 SQVTM, CDR2 ANQGSEA. CDR3 residues: CSVALGLAGDEQYF. DNA of the CDR3: TGCAGCGTTGCCTTGGGACTAGCGGGAGACGAGCAGTACTTC.

This clonotype was counted a few times. The chain recombines TRBV28 with TRBJ1-1; a possible D gene is TRBD1 (5 bases). The length of the CDR3 is 15 residues. The germline gives CDR1 MDHEN, CDR2 SYDVKM. With 3 bases removed from V and 5 bases from J, the gap between germline ends came to 16 bases. The CDR3 spells CASSLPRGLGTEAFF. CDR3 nucleotides: TGTGCCAGCAGTTTGCCTAGGGGACTCGGAACTGAAGCTTTCTTT.

The chain couples TRBV20-1 to TRBJ2-5; no clear D gene. Trimming took off 5 bases at V and 2 bases at J, with 12 bases between the two ends. The CDR3 length is 13 residues. Looked up from germline, CDR1 is DFQATT and CDR2 is SNEGSKA (reference sequence). The DNA of the CDR3 is TGCAGTGCTGAAAGTTCTACGCAAGAGACCCAGTACTTC. It encodes CSAESSTQETQYF.

The chain couples TRBV29-1 to TRBJ2-7; 7 bases are a match to TRBD1. The CDR3 extends over 14 amino acids. V was pared by 5 bases and J by 0 bases, with 7 bases of the junction left unmatched. CDR1 and CDR2 (germline): SQVTM, ANQGSEA. The CDR3 region is CSVLQDRTSYEQYF. For the CDR3, the DNA is TGCAGCGTTCTCCAGGACAGGACCTCCTACGAGCAGTACTTC.

The chain combines TRBV6-1 with TRBJ2-2, with D perhaps TRBD2 (5 bases). Trimming removed 6 bases at V and 0 bases at J, with 11 bases between. Germline V gene data show CDR1 as MNHNS and CDR2 as SASEGT. The CDR3 spans 15 residues. In DNA, the CDR3 is TGTGCCAGCAGACCTGACGGGACGAACACCGGGGAGCTGTTTTTT. It yields the protein CASRPDGTNTGELFF.

This sequence joins TRBV5-1 and TRBJ1-5; 7 bases fit TRBD1. This CDR3 is 14 amino acids long. Unmatched junction bases numbered 6, after V lost 4 bases and J lost 5 bases. In germline, CDR1 is SGHRS, CDR2 YFSETQ. The CDR3, as DNA: TGCGCCAGCAGCACGGGACAGACGGATCAGCCCCAGCATTTT. Its translation: CASSTGQTDQPQHF.

The gene calls are TRBV19 and TRBJ1-5; TRBD1 matches at 7 bases. This CDR3 has 13 residues. CDR1 is LNHDA, CDR2 SQIVND, per germline (reference sequence). V shed 7 bases, J shed 5 bases, and the junction held 5 bases outside the gene matches. The CDR3 here is CASTRDSDQPQHF. The CDR3 nucleotides are TGTGCCAGTACCCGGGACAGTGATCAGCCCCAGCATTTT.

There are a few counts of this clonotype. CDR3 sequence reads: CATSDGGTGHEKLFF. Written as DNA, the CDR3 is TGTGCCACCAGTGATGGGGGGACAGGACACGAAAAACTGTTTTTT. The chain uses TRBV24-1 and TRBJ1-4; TRBD1 agrees at 8 bases. J was trimmed by 8 bases and V by 3 bases; bases with no gene match: 7. Germline CDR1 and CDR2: KGHDR and SFDVKD. CDR3 length equals 15 residues.

The chain combines TRBV19 with TRBJ1-6; D is ambiguous. V was trimmed by 7 bases and J by 8 bases, leaving 12 bases between them. Germline lookup yields CDR1 LNHDA and CDR2 SQIVND (reference sequence). This CDR3 region has 13 residues. CDR3 region: CASTQWRDSPLHF. CDR3 sequence (DNA): TGTGCCAGTACTCAATGGCGGGATTCACCCCTCCACTTT.

The chain links TRBV24-1 to TRBJ1-2; 9 nucleotides match TRBD1. Trimming cost V 4 bases and J 5 bases; bases outside gene matches: 10. Germline CDR1 reads KGHDR; CDR2 reads SFDVKD. This CDR3 has 16 residues. Written as DNA, the CDR3 is TGTGCCACCAGTGAAAGGGACAGGGAAGGATCGTATGGCTACACCTTC. This gives the protein CATSERDREGSYGYTF.

V gene TRBV20-1 combines with J gene TRBJ2-7; possibly TRBD1 for D (5 bases). Deletions cut 1 base from V and 5 bases from J, with 12 bases between. The CDR3 sequence is 13 residues long. CDR1 is DFQATT and CDR2 is SNEGSKA in the germline V gene (reference sequence). The CDR3 region has the DNA TGCAGTGCTAGAGCAGGGAACGTCGACGAGCAGTACTTC. This sequence encodes CSARAGNVDEQYF.

A single count supports this clonotype. This sequence joins TRBV11-2 and TRBJ2-2; 14 bases are shared with TRBD2. This CDR3 region has 18 residues. Trimming at V came to 6 bases and at J to 0 bases, leaving 6 bases not matched to a gene. Germline V gene lookup returns CDR1 SGHAT and CDR2 FQNNGV. The CDR3 nucleotides read TGTGCCAGCAGGCGAGGGACTAGCGGGGGTTCGAACACCGGGGAGCTGTTTTTT. Translation: CASRRGTSGGSNTGELFF.

The CDR3, as DNA: TGTGCCAGCAGTTTGGGTAGGGGTTTTGGCTACACCTTC. It encodes CASSLGRGFGYTF. The chain employs TRBV27 and TRBJ1-2; D possibly corresponds to TRBD1 (5 bases). The CDR3 covers 13 residues. The V gene lost 3 bases and the J gene lost 7 bases, with 12 bases spanning the gap. CDR1 and CDR2 (germline): MNHEY, SMNVEV (reference sequence).

V and J are TRBV2 and TRBJ2-5, with TRBD1 as a possible D gene (5 bases). The CDR3 loop spans 17 amino acids. V lost 2 bases and J lost 1, with 17 bases in between. Germline-derived CDR1 and CDR2 are SNHLY and FYNNEI. The DNA for the CDR3 is TGTGCCAGCAGTGAATTACGCGACAGACTCCTCCAAGAGACCCAGTACTTC. This gives the protein CASSELRDRLLQETQYF.

The V call is TRBV14, the J call TRBJ2-3; 9 nucleotides match TRBD2. V lost 4 bases to trimming and J lost 3 bases; unmatched junction nucleotides: 5. The CDR3 contains 15 residues. Germline V gene data show CDR1 as SGHDN and CDR2 as FVKESK. CDR3 bases: TGTGCCAGCAGCCGAGTAGCGGGAGTTACAGATACGCAGTATTTT. Translated: CASSRVAGVTDTQYF.

The chain recombines TRBV5-8 with TRBJ2-1; 7 bases line up with TRBD2. Germline V gene lookup returns CDR1 SGHTS and CDR2 YDEGEE. V shed 2 bases, J shed 0 bases, and the junction held 2 bases outside the gene matches. The CDR3 contains 15 residues. The CDR3 bases are TGTGCCAGCAGCTTTCGCGGGAGCTCCTACAATGAGCAGTTCTTC. Protein sequence: CASSFRGSSYNEQFF. The variable domain in full, completed from reference TRBV5-8 and TRBJ2-1, reads EAGVTQSPTHLIKTRGQQATLRCSPISGHTSVYWYQQALGLGLQFLLWYDEGEERNRGNFPPRFSGRQFPNYSSELNVNALELEDSALYLCASSFRGSSYNEQFFGPGTRLTVL.

This chain links TRBV18 with TRBJ2-7; D not certain. The CDR3 loop spans 14 amino acids. V lost 1 base, J lost 3 bases, and 10 bases lay in between. Germline CDR1 and CDR2: KGHSH and LQKENI. The CDR3 DNA reads TGTGCCAGCTCACCACGGGAAGTAGACTACGAGCAGTACTTC. Encoded protein: CASSPREVDYEQYF. Looking up the rest from reference TRBV18 and TRBJ2-7 gives the full variable domain: NAGVMQNPRHLVRRRGQEARLRCSPMKGHSHVYWYRQLPEEGLKFMVYLQKENIIDESGMPKERFSAEFPKEGPSILRIQQVVRGDSAAYFCASSPREVDYEQYFGPGTRLTVT.

V gene TRBV20-1 combines with J gene TRBJ1-1; possibly TRBD1 for D (5 bases). The CDR3 extends over 13 amino acids. The germline V gene has CDR1 DFQATT and CDR2 SNEGSKA (reference sequence). The germline V and J ends were trimmed by 2 bases and 4 bases, with 11 bases remaining between them. CDR3 sequence: CSARSRVSTEAFF. The CDR3 region has the DNA TGCAGTGCTAGATCCAGGGTGAGCACTGAAGCTTTCTTT.

In this sample, this clonotype turned up a few times. J is TRBJ2-1 and V is TRBV6-2 or TRBV6-3; 8 nucleotides agree with TRBD1. Germline V gene lookup returns CDR1 MNHEY and CDR2 SVGEGT. CDR3 length equals 17 residues. V lost 5 bases and J lost 0; bases outside the gene matches: 9. The CDR3 region is CASSTPNRGSSYNEQFF. The CDR3 nucleotides are TGTGCCAGCAGTACTCCGAACAGGGGGAGCTCCTACAATGAGCAGTTCTTC.

The V call is TRBV7-6, the J call TRBJ1-2, with a weak D call TRBD1 (6 bases). V gave up 1 base and J gave up 7 bases, with 16 bases separating them. Germline CDR1 reads SGHVS; CDR2 reads FNYEAQ. This CDR3 has 15 amino acids. CDR3 sequence: CASSLEEGGNRGYTF. Written as DNA, the CDR3 is TGTGCCAGCAGCTTAGAGGAGGGGGGGAACCGTGGCTACACCTTC.

V is TRBV24-1 and J is TRBJ2-1; tentatively, D is TRBD2 (6 bases). The CDR3 length is 14 residues. The germline gives CDR1 KGHDR, CDR2 SFDVKD. Trimming pared 7 bases from V and 5 bases from J, leaving 14 bases between. CDR3 sequence: CATSGLANNNEQFF. CDR3 in DNA: TGTGCCACCAGCGGCCTAGCGAACAACAATGAGCAGTTCTTC.

V usage is TRBV6-1 and J usage is TRBJ1-3, with TRBD1 identical over 7 bases. Germline V gene sequence: CDR1 MNHNS, CDR2 SASEGT. With V trimmed by 6 bases and J by 0 bases, 5 bases remained unmatched. This CDR3 contains 15 residues. CDR3 loop: CASSRTGDSGNTIYF. For the CDR3, the DNA is TGTGCCAGCAGCCGCACAGGGGACTCTGGAAACACCATATATTTT.